This T cell receptor beta chain is drawn from a study of blood T cell repertoires in COVID-19. Participant-reported clinical history was the basis for cohort assignment. Profiling relied on immunoSEQ multiplex PCR, and the TCRdb table lists in-frame clones only, not all of them. The data show 140,000 to 150,000 clones, with approximately 80% seen just once and 6.2% held by the top ten. This clone was seen just once. CDR3 length: 13 amino acids. Germline assignment: CDR1 SGHVS and CDR2 FQNEAQ. V was pared by 1 base and J by 7 bases, with 8 bases between. The rearrangement uses TRBV7-8 and TRBJ1-5; D is unresolved. The sequence came from a woman in her 40s who had recovered from COVID-19. The specimen sequenced was PBMCs or T cells enriched from blood (not recorded which). CDR3 DNA sequence: TGTGCCAGCAGCTTAGGCCGGGGACAGCCCCAGCATTTT. Translated: CASSLGRGQPQHF.